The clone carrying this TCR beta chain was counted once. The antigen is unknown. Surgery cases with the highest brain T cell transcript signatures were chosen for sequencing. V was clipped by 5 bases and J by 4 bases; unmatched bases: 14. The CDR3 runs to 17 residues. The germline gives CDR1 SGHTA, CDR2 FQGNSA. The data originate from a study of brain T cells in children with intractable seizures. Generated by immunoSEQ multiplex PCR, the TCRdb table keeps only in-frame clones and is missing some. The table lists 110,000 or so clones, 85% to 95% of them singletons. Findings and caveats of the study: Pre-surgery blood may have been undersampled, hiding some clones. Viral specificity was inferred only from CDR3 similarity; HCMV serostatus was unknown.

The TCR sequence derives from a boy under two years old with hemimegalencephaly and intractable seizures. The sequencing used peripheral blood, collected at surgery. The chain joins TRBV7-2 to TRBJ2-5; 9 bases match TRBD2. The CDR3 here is CASSRRQVAGEVETQYF. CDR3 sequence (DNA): TGTGCCAGCAGCCGCAGACAAGTAGCGGGAGAGGTAGAGACCCAGTACTTC.